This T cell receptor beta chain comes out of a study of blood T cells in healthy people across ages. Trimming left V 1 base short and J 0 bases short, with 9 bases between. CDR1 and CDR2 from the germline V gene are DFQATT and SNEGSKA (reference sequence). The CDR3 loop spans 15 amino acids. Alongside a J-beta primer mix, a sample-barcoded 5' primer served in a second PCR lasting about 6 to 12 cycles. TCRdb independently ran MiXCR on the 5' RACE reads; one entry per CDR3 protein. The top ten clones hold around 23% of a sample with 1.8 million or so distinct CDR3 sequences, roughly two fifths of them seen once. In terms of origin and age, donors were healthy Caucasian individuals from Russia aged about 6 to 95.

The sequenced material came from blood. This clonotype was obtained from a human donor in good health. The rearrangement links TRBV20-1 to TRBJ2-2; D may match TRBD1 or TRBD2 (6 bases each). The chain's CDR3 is CSARAGGTNTGELFF. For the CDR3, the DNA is TGCAGTGCTAGAGCCGGGGGCACGAACACCGGGGAGCTGTTTTTT.